The entry below describes one TCR beta chain. Its target is not known. This sample is drawn from a study of healthy donors' naive CD4 and CD8 T cells. The overall study: Donors came from three age groups: 20-25, 40-50 and 60-70 years. Findings and caveats of the study: Negatively charged CDR3s marked CD8+ lineage; positively charged CDR3s marked CD4+ lineage. CDR3 charge plus V and J genes appeared to account for about an eighth of CD4/CD8 variance. Reportedly, most V and J gene segments showed naive CD4+ versus CD8+ bias.

This CDR3 is 11 amino acids long. Germline CDR1 reads SQVTM; CDR2 reads ANQGSEA. The V and J ends lost 7 bases and 5 bases respectively, with 11 bases between them. TCR libraries were built from 500 to 600 ng of total RNA by linear amplification. TCRdb fed the reads into MiXCR, producing one record per CDR3 protein. The sample records about 180,000 distinct CDR3 sequences, around 70% being singletons. The source is a pool of human donors in good health; the sample pools cells from several healthy donors. Sequences were obtained from naive CD4+ and CD8+ T cells sorted from blood, pooled from several donors. V and J are TRBV29-1 and TRBJ1-2; D is ambiguous. CDR3 residues: CSAANGYGYTF. In DNA, the CDR3 is TGCAGCGCTGCCAACGGATATGGCTACACCTTC. Drawing the rest from reference TRBV29-1 and TRBJ1-2, the complete variable domain is SAVISQKPSRDICQRGTSLTIQCQVDSQVTMMFWYRQQPGQSLTLIATANQGSEATYESGFVIDKFPISRPNLTFSTLTVSNMSPEDSSIYLCSAANGYGYTFGSGTRLTVV.